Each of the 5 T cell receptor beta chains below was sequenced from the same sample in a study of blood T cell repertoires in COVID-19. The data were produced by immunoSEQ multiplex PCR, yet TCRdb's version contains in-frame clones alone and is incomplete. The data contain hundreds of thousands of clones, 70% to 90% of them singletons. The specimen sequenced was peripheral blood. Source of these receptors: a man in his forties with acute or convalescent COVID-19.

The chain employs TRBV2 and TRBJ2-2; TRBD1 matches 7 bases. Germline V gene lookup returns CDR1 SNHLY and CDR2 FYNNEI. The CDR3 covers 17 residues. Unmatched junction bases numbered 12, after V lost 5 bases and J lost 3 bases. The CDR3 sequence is CASSTPFHRGDTGELFF. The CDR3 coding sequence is TGTGCCAGCAGTACTCCTTTTCACAGGGGCGACACCGGGGAGCTGTTTTTT.

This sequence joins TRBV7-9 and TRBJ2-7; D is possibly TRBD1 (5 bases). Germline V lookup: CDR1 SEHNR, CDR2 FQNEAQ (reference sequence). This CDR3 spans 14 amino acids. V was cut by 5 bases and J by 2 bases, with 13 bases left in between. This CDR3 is CASSPFKGTYEQYF. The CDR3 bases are TGTGCCAGCAGCCCCTTCAAGGGGACCTACGAGCAGTACTTC.

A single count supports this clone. CDR3 amino acids: CASSQVRDFSYEQYF. The DNA of the CDR3 is TGCGCCAGCAGCCAAGTCAGGGACTTCTCGTACGAGCAGTACTTC. The chain carries TRBV4-3 and TRBJ2-7, with D maybe TRBD2 (6 bases). V was trimmed by 1 base and J by 4 bases, leaving 14 bases between them. The CDR3 has 15 residues. CDR1 is LGHNA, CDR2 YSLEER, per germline.

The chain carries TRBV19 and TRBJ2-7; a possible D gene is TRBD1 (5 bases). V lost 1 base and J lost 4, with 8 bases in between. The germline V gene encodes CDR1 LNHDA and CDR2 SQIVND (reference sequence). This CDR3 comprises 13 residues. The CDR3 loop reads CASSIAQAYEQYF. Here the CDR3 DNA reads TGTGCCAGTAGTATAGCACAGGCTTACGAGCAGTACTTC.

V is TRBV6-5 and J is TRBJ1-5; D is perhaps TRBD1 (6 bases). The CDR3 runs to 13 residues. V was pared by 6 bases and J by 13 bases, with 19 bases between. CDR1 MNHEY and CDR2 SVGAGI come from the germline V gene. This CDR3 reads CASREDPTGKQHF. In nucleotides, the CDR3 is TGTGCCAGCAGGGAGGACCCGACAGGCAAGCAGCATTTT.